This entry lists 25 T cell receptor beta chains sequenced from one sample in a study of Ad26.COV2.S vaccination and SARS-CoV-2 variants. Documented treatment: over 15 received Ad26.COV2.S at low or high dose, single or two shots; five or six received placebo; per-sample allocation not given. It was on day 63 after the first vaccine or placebo injection that samples were taken. Repertoires were generated with immunoSEQ multiplex PCR, while TCRdb's copy carries only in-frame clones and drops some. This repertoire shows hundreds of thousands of clones, more than 80% found once; its top ten account for roughly 1.5%. The sample here was peripheral blood, taken in a trial of Ad26.COV2.S vaccine versus placebo. The origin of the receptors is a person aged 18 to 59 who received the Ad26.COV2.S COVID-19 vaccine or a placebo.

The count of this clone is one. The gene calls are TRBV6-2 or TRBV6-3 and TRBJ2-5, with TRBD2 matching 13 bases. The CDR3 sequence is 17 residues long. Trimming at V came to 3 bases and at J to 1 base, leaving 5 bases not matched to a gene. Germline V lookup: CDR1 MNHEY, CDR2 SVGEGT. CDR3 in amino acids: CASSYRGLAGAQETQYF. The CDR3 nucleotides read TGTGCCAGCAGTTATAGAGGACTAGCGGGGGCCCAAGAGACCCAGTACTTC.

The chain couples TRBV9 to TRBJ1-4, with 11 bases fitting TRBD1. The germline gives CDR1 SGDLS, CDR2 YYNGEE. The CDR3 consists of 17 residues. V shed 0 bases, J shed 3 bases, and the junction held 4 bases outside the gene matches. In DNA form, the CDR3 reads TGTGCCAGCAGCGTAGAGGACAGGGGGCGGCCTAATGAAAAACTGTTTTTT. Protein product: CASSVEDRGRPNEKLFF.

J is TRBJ1-1 and V is TRBV6-5; D may be TRBD1 (5 bases). CDR1 is MNHEY and CDR2 is SVGAGI in the germline V gene. This CDR3 has 13 residues. Between the trimmed V and J ends, which lost 2 bases and 3 bases, there was a span of 7 bases. This chain's CDR3 is CASSYQGHTEAFF. CDR3 nucleotides: TGTGCCAGCAGTTACCAGGGTCACACTGAAGCTTTCTTT.

This rearrangement joins TRBV4-2 to TRBJ1-1, with no clear D. Looked up from germline, CDR1 is LGHNA and CDR2 is YNFKEQ. The ends were cut back, 0 bases at V and 4 bases at J, with 12 bases in the middle. The CDR3 consists of 15 residues. The CDR3 region has the DNA TGTGCCAGCAGCCAAGATGACGGCAGCCTCACTGAAGCTTTCTTT. Its protein product is CASSQDDGSLTEAFF.

The gene calls are TRBV24-1 and TRBJ2-3; 9 bases align to TRBD1. Germline lookup yields CDR1 KGHDR and CDR2 SFDVKD. J was trimmed by 5 bases and V by 12 bases; bases with no gene match: 8. This CDR3 has 13 residues. CDR3 bases: TGTGCCGCGAGGGACAGGGTGGGAGATACGCAGTATTTT. Residues: CAARDRVGDTQYF.

The CDR3 loop is CASSLLGTSGSSDEQFF. In DNA, the CDR3 is TGTGCCAGCAGCTTACTCGGGACTAGCGGGAGTTCCGATGAGCAGTTCTTC. The chain employs TRBV5-8 and TRBJ2-1; 14 nucleotides match TRBD2. Germline CDR1 and CDR2: SGHTS and YDEGEE. V shed 2 bases and J 8 bases; nucleotides not matched to a gene: 9. This CDR3 region has 17 residues.

This clone has a single count. The chain has TRBV19 and TRBJ1-6; D ambiguous. There are 16 residues in the CDR3. V lost 6 bases, J lost 9 bases, and 21 bases lay in between. CDR1 is LNHDA and CDR2 is SQIVND in the germline V gene (reference sequence). The DNA of the CDR3 is TGTGCCAGTAGGGGATCGGACCCCTGGCGGGGTTCACCCCTCCACTTT. It is translated as CASRGSDPWRGSPLHF.

Concerning this clone itself: In the same sample, other DNA sequences code for this CDR3. The chain links TRBV18 to TRBJ1-1; D is possibly TRBD1 (5 bases). The CDR3 covers 13 residues. The germline CDR1 and CDR2 sequences are KGHSH and LQKENI. The V end lost 6 bases, the J end lost 5 bases, and 13 bases lay between the germline ends. This chain's CDR3 is CASSPDRDTEAFF. The CDR3 coding sequence is TGTGCCAGCTCCCCAGACAGAGATACTGAAGCTTTCTTT.

This clone appeared once. The genes are TRBV7-9 and TRBJ1-2, with D maybe TRBD1 (5 bases). The V end was cut by 0 bases, the J end by 8 bases, with 7 bases between. The V gene's germline CDR1 is SEHNR and CDR2 FQNEAQ (reference sequence). This CDR3 has 12 amino acids. CDR3 protein: CASSLAQEGYTF. The CDR3 coding sequence is TGTGCCAGCAGCTTAGCACAGGAAGGCTACACCTTC.

The rearrangement uses TRBV10-3 and TRBJ2-5; D ambiguous. The CDR3 loop spans 14 amino acids. Trimming took 6 bases from V and 4 from J, leaving 15 bases between them. Germline CDR1 ENHRY, CDR2 SYGVKD. CDR3 sequence: CAISDPPEVETQYF. The CDR3 coding sequence is TGTGCCATCAGCGACCCCCCTGAGGTAGAGACCCAGTACTTC.

This chain joins TRBV7-7 and TRBJ2-5; 12 bases line up with TRBD1. CDR3 length equals 16 residues. With 5 bases clipped from V and 5 bases from J, the junction kept 9 bases outside the gene matches. CDR1 is SSHAT, CDR2 FNYEAQ, per germline (reference sequence). CDR3 residues: CASSLHGTGGRETQYF. Here the CDR3 DNA reads TGTGCCAGCAGCCTTCACGGGACAGGGGGCAGGGAGACCCAGTACTTC.

A single count supports this clone. The sample holds other DNA sequences that translate to the same CDR3. The V call is TRBV18, the J call TRBJ2-7; maybe TRBD1 (5 bases). V lost 0 bases to trimming and J lost 2 bases, with 8 bases between them. The germline CDR1 and CDR2 sequences are KGHSH and LQKENI. The CDR3 extends over 14 amino acids. The CDR3 sequence is CASSPPGAPYEQYF. For the CDR3, the DNA is TGTGCCAGCTCACCACCAGGGGCCCCCTACGAGCAGTACTTC.

The chain uses TRBV5-5 and TRBJ2-3; 10 nucleotides match TRBD2. The CDR3 is 16 residues long. The trim removed 5 bases at V and 0 bases at J, leaving 6 bases unmatched. Germline assignment: CDR1 SGHKS and CDR2 YYEKEE (reference sequence). CDR3 protein: CASSLILAGSTDTQYF. The CDR3 DNA reads TGTGCCAGCAGTTTGATACTAGCGGGAAGCACAGATACGCAGTATTTT.

Details on this clone: The same CDR3 can be traced to other DNA sequences in this sample. The chain is built from TRBV5-4 and TRBJ2-5; 7 bases fit TRBD2. Germline CDR1 SGHNT, CDR2 YYREEE (reference sequence). J gave up 1 base and V 0 bases, and 0 bases lay outside the gene matches. There are 14 residues in the CDR3. The CDR3 sequence is CASSLAGGQETQYF. The CDR3 nucleotides are TGTGCCAGCAGCTTGGCGGGGGGCCAAGAGACCCAGTACTTC.

The chain combines TRBV4-3 with TRBJ2-1; D is perhaps TRBD1 (5 bases). Trimming stripped 0 bases from V and 2 bases from J, with 8 bases between. Germline V gives CDR1 LGHNA, CDR2 YSLEER. There are 15 residues in the CDR3. The CDR3 sequence is CASSQEGVPYNEQFF. DNA of the CDR3: TGCGCCAGCAGCCAAGAAGGGGTCCCCTACAATGAGCAGTTCTTC.

This chain connects TRBV10-1 to TRBJ2-7, with 10 bases matching TRBD1. The germline CDR1 and CDR2 sequences are WNHNN and SYGVQD (reference sequence). This CDR3 has 15 amino acids. V lost 0 bases to trimming and J lost 5 bases; unmatched junction nucleotides: 4. In DNA, the CDR3 is TGCGCCAGCAGTGAGTCCGGGACAGGGGTGGACGAGCAGTACTTC. This encodes CASSESGTGVDEQYF.

The chain combines TRBV7-2 with TRBJ2-7, with 11 bases aligning to TRBD2. The J segment lost 3 bases and the V segment lost 5 bases, leaving 6 bases of the junction unmatched. The CDR3 extends over 15 amino acids. Germline V gene sequence: CDR1 SGHTA, CDR2 FQGNSA. The CDR3 loop is CASSLSGGALYEQYF. The CDR3 DNA sequence: TGTGCCAGCAGCCTTAGCGGGGGGGCCCTCTACGAGCAGTACTTC.

The genes are TRBV19 and TRBJ1-1; weak D call: TRBD1 (5 bases). V lost 5 bases to trimming and J lost 0 bases, with 7 bases between them. The germline V gene encodes CDR1 LNHDA and CDR2 SQIVND (reference sequence). The CDR3 is made up of 13 amino acids. CDR3 in amino acids: CASSVQVNTEAFF. The CDR3 DNA reads as TGTGCCAGTAGTGTACAGGTGAACACTGAAGCTTTCTTT. The full variable domain, completed using reference TRBV19 and TRBJ1-1, is DGGITQSPKYLFRKEGQNVTLSCEQNLNHDAMYWYRQDPGQGLRLIYYSQIVNDFQKGDIAEGYSVSREKKESFPLTVTSAQKNPTAFYLCASSVQVNTEAFFGQGTRLTVV.

The chain uses TRBV30 and TRBJ1-6; D may be TRBD1 (5 bases). Germline CDR1 is GTSNPN and CDR2 is SVGIG (reference sequence). V lost 2 bases, J lost 10 bases, and 12 bases lay in between. The CDR3 has 13 amino acids. CDR3 loop: CAWSRGYLSPLHF. CDR3 DNA: TGTGCCTGGAGTAGGGGTTATCTCTCACCCCTCCACTTT.

With regard to this clone: At the DNA level, this CDR3 is encoded by other sequences in the same sample as well. CDR3 loop: CASSPTDTEAFF. The CDR3 DNA sequence: TGTGCCAGCTCACCGACGGACACTGAAGCTTTCTTT. This chain links TRBV18 with TRBJ1-1, with D unclear. The ends were cut back, 3 bases at V and 3 bases at J, with 5 bases in the middle. The CDR3 runs to 12 residues. Germline loops: CDR1 KGHSH, CDR2 LQKENI.

J is TRBJ2-3 and V is TRBV4-2; 8 bases fit TRBD1. The trim removed 4 bases at V and 1 base at J, leaving 10 bases unmatched. CDR3 length: 17 amino acids. The germline gives CDR1 LGHNA, CDR2 YNFKEQ. This CDR3 is CASSLGFPGQGTDTQYF. The CDR3 coding sequence is TGTGCCAGCAGCCTAGGATTCCCGGGACAGGGCACAGATACGCAGTATTTT.

This clone was observed a single time. The CDR3 protein is CASGRSEKGEQYF. In DNA form, the CDR3 reads TGTGCCAGCGGACGGAGTGAGAAGGGCGAGCAGTACTTC. J is TRBJ2-7 and V is TRBV10-3; D is unclear. The V end was cut by 10 bases, the J end by 6 bases, with 19 bases between. CDR1 and CDR2 (germline): ENHRY, SYGVKD. The CDR3 spans 13 residues.

The chain combines TRBV9 with TRBJ1-2; possibly TRBD1 for D (5 bases). CDR1 is SGDLS, CDR2 YYNGEE, per germline. The CDR3 consists of 13 residues. V shed 8 bases and J shed 4 bases, with 15 bases lying between them. The CDR3 here is CASQKGVGYGYTF. The CDR3 DNA reads as TGTGCCAGTCAAAAAGGGGTTGGCTATGGCTACACCTTC. Using reference TRBV9 and TRBJ1-2 for the parts outside the CDR3, the full variable domain is DSGVTQTPKHLITATGQRVTLRCSPRSGDLSVYWYQQSLDQGLQFLIQYYNGEERAKGNILERFSAQQFPDLHSELNLSSLELGDSALYFCASQKGVGYGYTFGSGTRLTVV.

The chain employs TRBV19 and TRBJ2-1; D possibly corresponds to TRBD2 (7 bases). CDR1 is LNHDA and CDR2 is SQIVND in the germline V gene (reference sequence). V lost 3 bases and J 2 bases, leaving 11 bases between the germline ends. This CDR3 is 15 amino acids long. The CDR3 DNA reads as TGTGCCAGTAGTATCGGGGGGACACCCTACAATGAGCAGTTCTTC. Its protein product is CASSIGGTPYNEQFF. Filled out from reference TRBV19 and TRBJ2-1, the complete variable domain reads DGGITQSPKYLFRKEGQNVTLSCEQNLNHDAMYWYRQDPGQGLRLIYYSQIVNDFQKGDIAEGYSVSREKKESFPLTVTSAQKNPTAFYLCASSIGGTPYNEQFFGPGTRLTVL.

This clone was seen only once. V gene TRBV4-1 combines with J gene TRBJ1-6; D is unclear. V lost 0 bases, J lost 8 bases, and 8 bases lay in between. Germline loops: CDR1 MGHRA, CDR2 YSYEKL. This CDR3 has 14 residues. CDR3 sequence: CASSQDPLDSPLHF. In nucleotides, the CDR3 is TGCGCCAGCAGCCAAGACCCCCTGGATTCACCCCTCCACTTT.